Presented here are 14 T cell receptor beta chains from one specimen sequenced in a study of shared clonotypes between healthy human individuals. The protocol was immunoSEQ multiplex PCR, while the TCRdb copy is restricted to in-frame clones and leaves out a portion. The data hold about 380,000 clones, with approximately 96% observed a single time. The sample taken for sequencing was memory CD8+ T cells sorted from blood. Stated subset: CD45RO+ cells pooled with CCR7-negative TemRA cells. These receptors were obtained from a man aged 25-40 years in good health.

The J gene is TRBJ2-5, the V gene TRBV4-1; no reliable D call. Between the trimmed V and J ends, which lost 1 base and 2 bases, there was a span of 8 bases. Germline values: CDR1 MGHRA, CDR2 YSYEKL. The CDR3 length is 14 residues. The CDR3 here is CASSQGYQQETQYF. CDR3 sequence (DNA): TGCGCCAGCAGCCAAGGGTACCAACAAGAGACCCAGTACTTC.

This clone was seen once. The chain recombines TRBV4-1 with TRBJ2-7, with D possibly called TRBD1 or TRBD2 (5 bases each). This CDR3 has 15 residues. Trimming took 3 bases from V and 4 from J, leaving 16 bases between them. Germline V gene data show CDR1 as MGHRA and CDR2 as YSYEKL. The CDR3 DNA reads TGCGCCAGCAGCCAGGGGCACAGCGGCTTTTACGAGCAGTACTTC. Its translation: CASSQGHSGFYEQYF.

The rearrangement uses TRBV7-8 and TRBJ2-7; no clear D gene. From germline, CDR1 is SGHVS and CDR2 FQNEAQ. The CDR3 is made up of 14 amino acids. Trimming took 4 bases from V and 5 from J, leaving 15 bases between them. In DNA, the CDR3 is TGTGCCAGCAGCTCCAAGCCCTTGACGGACGAGCAGTACTTC. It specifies CASSSKPLTDEQYF.

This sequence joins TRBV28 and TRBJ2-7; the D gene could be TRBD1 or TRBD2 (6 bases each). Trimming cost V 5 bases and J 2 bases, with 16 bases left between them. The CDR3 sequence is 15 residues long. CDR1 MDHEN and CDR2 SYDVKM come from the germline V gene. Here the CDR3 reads CASSPSGDITYEQYF. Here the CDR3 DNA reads TGTGCCAGCAGTCCATCGGGGGACATCACCTACGAGCAGTACTTC. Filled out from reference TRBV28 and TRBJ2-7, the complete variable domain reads DVKVTQSSRYLVKRTGEKVFLECVQDMDHENMFWYRQDPGLGLRLIYFSYDVKMKEKGDIPEGYSVSREKKERFSLILESASTNQTSMYLCASSPSGDITYEQYFGPGTRLTVT.

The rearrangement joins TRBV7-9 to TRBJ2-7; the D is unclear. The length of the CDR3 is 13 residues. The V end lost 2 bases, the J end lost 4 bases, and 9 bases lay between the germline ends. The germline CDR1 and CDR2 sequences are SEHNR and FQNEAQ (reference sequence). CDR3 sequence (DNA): TGTGCCAGCAGCTTAACCCGGTCGTACGAGCAGTACTTC. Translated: CASSLTRSYEQYF. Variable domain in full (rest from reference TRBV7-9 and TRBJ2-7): DTGVSQNPRHKITKRGQNVTFRCDPISEHNRLYWYRQTLGQGPEFLTYFQNEAQLEKSRLLSDRFSAERPKGSFSTLEIQRTEQGDSAMYLCASSLTRSYEQYFGPGTRLTVT.

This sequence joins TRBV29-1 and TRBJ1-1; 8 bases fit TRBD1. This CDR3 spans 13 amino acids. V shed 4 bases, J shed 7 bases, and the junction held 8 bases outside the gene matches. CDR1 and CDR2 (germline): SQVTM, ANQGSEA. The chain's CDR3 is CSVGWTGNGEAFF. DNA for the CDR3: TGCAGCGTTGGCTGGACAGGGAACGGTGAAGCTTTCTTT.

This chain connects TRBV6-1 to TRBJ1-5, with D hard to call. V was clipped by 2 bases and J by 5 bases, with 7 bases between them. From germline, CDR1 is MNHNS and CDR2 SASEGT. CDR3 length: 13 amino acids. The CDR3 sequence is CASSESSHQPQHF. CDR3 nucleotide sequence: TGTGCCAGCAGTGAATCTTCGCATCAGCCCCAGCATTTT.

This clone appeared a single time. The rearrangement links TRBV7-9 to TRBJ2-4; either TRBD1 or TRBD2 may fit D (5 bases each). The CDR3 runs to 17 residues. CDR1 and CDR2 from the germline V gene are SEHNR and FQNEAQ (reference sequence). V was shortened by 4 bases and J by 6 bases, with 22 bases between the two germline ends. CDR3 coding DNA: TGTGCCAGCAGCTGGGGGTTAGGAGTCTCTTCGGGAAACATTCAGTACTTC. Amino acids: CASSWGLGVSSGNIQYF.

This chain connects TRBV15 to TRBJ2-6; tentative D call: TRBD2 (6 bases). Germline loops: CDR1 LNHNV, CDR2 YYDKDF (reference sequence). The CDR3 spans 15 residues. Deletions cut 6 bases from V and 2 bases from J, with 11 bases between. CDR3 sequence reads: CATSLRGTGANVLTF. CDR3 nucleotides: TGTGCCACCAGTCTCCGGGGGACTGGGGCCAACGTCCTGACTTTC.

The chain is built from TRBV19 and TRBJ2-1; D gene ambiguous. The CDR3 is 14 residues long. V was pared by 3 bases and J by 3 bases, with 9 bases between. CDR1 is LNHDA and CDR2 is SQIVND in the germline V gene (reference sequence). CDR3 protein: CASSMDPDYNEQFF. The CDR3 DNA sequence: TGTGCCAGTAGTATGGACCCCGACTACAATGAGCAGTTCTTC.

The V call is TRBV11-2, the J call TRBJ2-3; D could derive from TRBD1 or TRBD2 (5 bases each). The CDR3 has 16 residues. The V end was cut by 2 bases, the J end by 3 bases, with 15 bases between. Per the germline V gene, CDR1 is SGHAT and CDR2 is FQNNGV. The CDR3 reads CASSLPAGTLTDTQYF. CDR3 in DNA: TGTGCCAGCAGCTTACCCGCCGGGACCCTTACAGATACGCAGTATTTT.

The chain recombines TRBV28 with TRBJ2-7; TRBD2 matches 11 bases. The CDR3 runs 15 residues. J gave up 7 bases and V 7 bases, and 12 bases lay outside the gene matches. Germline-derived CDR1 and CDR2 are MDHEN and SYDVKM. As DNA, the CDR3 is TGTGCCAGCACAGCTCAACTAGCGGGAGCAGGGGAGCAGTACTTC. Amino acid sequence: CASTAQLAGAGEQYF.

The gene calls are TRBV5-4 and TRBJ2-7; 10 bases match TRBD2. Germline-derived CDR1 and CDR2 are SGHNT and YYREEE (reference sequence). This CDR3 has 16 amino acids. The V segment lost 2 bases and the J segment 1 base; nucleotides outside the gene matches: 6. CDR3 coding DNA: TGTGCCAGCAGCTTTAAAAGCGGGAGGGATTCCTACGAGCAGTACTTC. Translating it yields CASSFKSGRDSYEQYF.

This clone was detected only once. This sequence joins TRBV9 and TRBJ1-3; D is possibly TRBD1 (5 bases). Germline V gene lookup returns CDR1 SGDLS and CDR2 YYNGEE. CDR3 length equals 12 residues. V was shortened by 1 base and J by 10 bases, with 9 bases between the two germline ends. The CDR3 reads CASSVREGTIYF. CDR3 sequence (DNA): TGTGCCAGCAGCGTAAGAGAGGGGACCATATATTTT.